A single sample is the source of the 15 T cell receptor beta chains below, sequenced in a study of metastatic and nonmetastatic thyroid tumors (dated by TCRdb to the early 2020s). None of the patients had been given any treatment before thyroid surgery. The protocol used for the library was PCR. For sequencing, an Illumina HiSeq 4000 was employed. The public sequencing data were trimmed at Q25 with fastp and processed into clonotypes with MiXCR by TCRdb, which kept only in-frame beta chains. This sample has tens of thousands of clones in its table, and 28% of those were observed once. Of the sample, 9.9% falls within the top ten clones. Sequencing was done on a sample of blood. These receptors were obtained from a male donor with papillary thyroid cancer or a benign thyroid nodule (not recorded which). Some clones in this sample may be carry-over from other donors' samples.

The chain uses TRBV2 and TRBJ1-1; D possibly corresponds to TRBD1 (6 bases). V dropped 1 base and J dropped 5 bases, with 14 bases sitting between them. Per the germline V gene, CDR1 is SNHLY and CDR2 is FYNNEI. The CDR3 runs to 15 residues. The CDR3 here is CASSEEAGVGTEAFF. The CDR3 DNA is TGTGCCAGCAGTGAAGAGGCAGGGGTAGGGACTGAAGCTTTCTTT.

This clone was recorded a few times. The chain combines TRBV28 with TRBJ2-7; a possible D gene is TRBD2 (6 bases). CDR3 length equals 14 residues. Germline values: CDR1 MDHEN, CDR2 SYDVKM. With 10 bases removed from V and 7 bases from J, the gap between germline ends came to 23 bases. The CDR3, as DNA: TGTGCCATCAGCCTCAGCGGGTCCCCCGGTGAGCAGTACTTC. Translated, it gives CAISLSGSPGEQYF.

This clone was counted ten times or more. The CDR3 DNA is TGCAGTGCTTTGCTAGCGGGAGAGTCCAATGAGCAGTTCTTC. It encodes CSALLAGESNEQFF. This chain uses TRBV20-1 with TRBJ2-1; 10 bases line up with TRBD2. With V trimmed by 5 bases and J by 6 bases, 7 bases remained unmatched. There are 14 residues in the CDR3. The germline CDR1 and CDR2 sequences are DFQATT and SNEGSKA (reference sequence).

The V call is TRBV5-1, the J call TRBJ1-2; D is possibly TRBD1 (5 bases). With 5 bases removed from V and 6 bases from J, the gap between germline ends came to 20 bases. Germline V CDR1 and CDR2: SGHRS, YFSETQ. CDR3 length: 15 amino acids. The DNA for the CDR3 is TGCGCCAGCAGTCGGGGGGTCTCGAGGATGGATGGCTACACCTTC. Protein: CASSRGVSRMDGYTF.

A note on this clone: One junction end does not reproduce the germline sequence, and a read error may be involved. The chain links TRBV5-4 to TRBJ2-3, with 10 bases identical to TRBD1. The CDR3 extends over 16 amino acids. Per germline, CDR1 SGHNT and CDR2 YYREEE (reference sequence). CDR3: CASSLAGTGVTYTQYF. The CDR3 DNA is TGTGCCAGCAGCTTGGCTGGGACAGGGGTCACATATACGCAGTATTTT.

This clone was seen ten or more times. J is TRBJ2-3 and V is TRBV27, with 7 bases that match TRBD1. J lost 2 bases, V lost 6 bases, and 11 bases had no gene match. Germline CDR1 is MNHEY and CDR2 is SMNVEV (reference sequence). This CDR3 has 16 residues. The CDR3 DNA is TGTGCCAGCAGCTTAACAGGGGTGGCCCCCACAGATACGCAGTATTTT. It encodes CASSLTGVAPTDTQYF.

The chain employs TRBV11-2 and TRBJ2-1, with 13 positions matching TRBD2. Germline V lookup: CDR1 SGHAT, CDR2 FQNNGV. The CDR3 covers 16 residues. With 5 bases clipped from V and 2 bases from J, the junction kept 3 bases outside the gene matches. CDR3 sequence: CASSPGLAGAYNEQFF. The CDR3 coding sequence is TGTGCCAGCAGCCCCGGACTAGCGGGAGCCTACAATGAGCAGTTCTTC.

In the case of this clone: An end of the junction does not agree with germline; a read error may underlie this. This rearrangement joins TRBV5-1 to TRBJ2-3, with 7 bases fitting TRBD1. From germline, CDR1 is SGHRS and CDR2 YFSETQ. CDR3 length: 15 residues. The CDR3 loop reads CTSSLSPTGTDTQYF. The CDR3 nucleotides are TGCACCAGCAGCTTGTCACCCACGGGGACAGATACACAGTATTTT.

This clone was recorded a few times. An end of the junction does not agree with germline; a read error may underlie this. V is TRBV24-1 and J is TRBJ2-1; D remains unclear. CDR3 length: 15 amino acids. The germline V gene has CDR1 KGHDR and CDR2 SFDVKD. The CDR3 region is CATSDTQPTMDEQFF. In nucleotides, the CDR3 is TGCGCCACCAGTGACACCCAGCCCACTATGGATGAGCAGTTCTTC.

This clone appeared many times. The chain carries TRBV7-3 and TRBJ2-5; TRBD2 matches at 8 bases. Unmatched junction bases numbered 0, after V lost 2 bases and J lost 4 bases. Looked up from germline, CDR1 is SGHTA and CDR2 is FQGTGA. CDR3 length: 13 amino acids. CDR3 region: CASSLREGETQYF. CDR3 nucleotides: TGTGCCAGCAGCTTACGGGAGGGAGAGACCCAGTACTTC. Using reference TRBV7-3 and TRBJ2-5 for the parts outside the CDR3, the full variable domain is GAGVSQTPSNKVTEKGKYVELRCDPISGHTALYWYRQSLGQGPEFLIYFQGTGAADDSGLPNDRFFAVRPEGSVSTLKIQRTERGDSAVYLCASSLREGETQYFGPGTRLLVL.

This clone was seen more than once but under ten times. The CDR3 end shows no conserved phenylalanine or tryptophan, and so a read error is likely. The genes are TRBV19 and TRBJ1-1, with TRBD1 as a possible D gene (6 bases). V was cut by 5 bases and J by 0 bases, with 13 bases left in between. Germline loops: CDR1 LNHDA, CDR2 SQIVND (reference sequence). The CDR3 sequence is 15 residues long. CDR3 residues: CASSPRTVMNTEAFV. The CDR3 DNA sequence: TGTGCCAGTAGTCCGCGGACAGTCATGAACACTGAAGCTTTCGTT.

This clone was counted ten times or more. The V gene is TRBV15, the J gene TRBJ2-2; D is perhaps TRBD1 or TRBD2 (6 bases each). Germline V gene data show CDR1 as LNHNV and CDR2 as YYDKDF (reference sequence). V was shortened by 1 base and J by 0 bases, with 9 bases between the two germline ends. CDR3 length: 16 amino acids. This CDR3 reads CATSRGGAANTGELFF. The CDR3 DNA follows: TGTGCCACCAGCAGAGGGGGGGCAGCGAACACCGGGGAGCTGTTTTTT. Supplemented by reference TRBV15 and TRBJ2-2, the full variable domain reads DAMVIQNPRYQVTQFGKPVTLSCSQTLNHNVMYWYQQKSSQAPKLLFHYYDKDFNNEADTPDNFQSRRPNTSFCFLDIRSPGLGDTAMYLCATSRGGAANTGELFFGEGSRLTVL.

This clone has ten or more counts. The chain links TRBV28 to TRBJ1-4; 8 bases are shared with TRBD1. The CDR3 contains 15 residues. The V and J ends lost 3 bases and 7 bases, in that order; junction bases with no gene match: 7. Germline CDR1 is MDHEN and CDR2 is SYDVKM. CDR3 sequence reads: CASSFQGASSEKLFF. In DNA, the CDR3 is TGTGCCAGCAGTTTTCAGGGGGCATCAAGTGAAAAACTGTTTTTT.

This clone showed up many times. V gene TRBV10-3 combines with J gene TRBJ1-1; D is perhaps TRBD1 (5 bases). V lost 0 bases, J lost 8 bases, and 7 bases lay in between. This CDR3 spans 12 amino acids. The germline V gene encodes CDR1 ENHRY and CDR2 SYGVKD. DNA of the CDR3: TGTGCCATCAGTGAGTCGGGGGAGGAAGCTTTCTTT. Protein sequence: CAISESGEEAFF.

Points on this clone: One end of the junction fails to match germline, which may point to a read error. The chain links TRBV7-2 to TRBJ2-7, with D perhaps matching TRBD2 (6 bases). This CDR3 contains 14 residues. The germline V gene has CDR1 SGHTA and CDR2 FQGNSA. The CDR3 DNA is TGTGCCATCAGCCTGGGAGGCCAGTCCTACGAGCAGTACTTT. As protein: CAISLGGQSYEQYF.